The T cell receptor (beta chain) described here comes from a study of blood T cell repertoires in COVID-19. Trimming took off 3 bases at V and 5 bases at J, with 13 bases between the two ends. The germline gives CDR1 LNHDA, CDR2 SQIVND (reference sequence). The CDR3 extends over 14 amino acids. TCRdb keeps only in-frame clones here, not all; method: immunoSEQ multiplex PCR. The table lists about 220,000 clones, 75% to 90% of them singletons. Sequencing input: peripheral blood. This chain links TRBV19 with TRBJ1-1; D remains unclear. This sequence originates from a human donor in a cohort sampled during active COVID-19. This chain's CDR3 is CASSIGFERTEAFF. The DNA of the CDR3 is TGTGCCAGTAGTATTGGGTTCGAGAGGACTGAAGCTTTCTTT.